Below, 5 T cell receptor beta chains from the same sample are listed, as sequenced in a study of T cell responses to AZD1222 COVID-19 vaccine. Measured with immunoSEQ multiplex PCR; TCRdb has only the in-frame clones, and not every one. The sample lists tens of thousands of clones; approximately 86% were seen once. The sequences come from peripheral blood, collected on day 0 of AZD1222 vaccination. All receptors derive from an adult in good health.

The J gene is TRBJ2-7, the V gene TRBV28; D might be TRBD2 (6 bases). CDR3 size: 15 residues. Trimming took 6 bases from V and 2 from J, leaving 17 bases between them. Germline lookup yields CDR1 MDHEN and CDR2 SYDVKM. CDR3 loop: CASSSPGRRAYEQYF. The CDR3 nucleotides read TGTGCCAGCAGCTCCCCCGGGAGAAGGGCCTACGAGCAGTACTTC.

This clone has just one count. The chain has TRBV2 and TRBJ2-6; D gene unclear. The CDR3 extends over 14 amino acids. Trimming took 4 bases from V and 1 from J, leaving 5 bases between them. Germline loops: CDR1 SNHLY, CDR2 FYNNEI. The CDR3 loop reads CASSVGSGANVLTF. The CDR3 coding sequence is TGTGCCAGCAGTGTAGGGTCTGGGGCCAACGTCCTGACTTTC.

The chain recombines TRBV6-1 with TRBJ1-1; the D is unclear. V lost 2 bases and J 2 bases, leaving 12 bases between the germline ends. This CDR3 has 15 amino acids. Germline values: CDR1 MNHNS, CDR2 SASEGT. The CDR3 loop reads CASSEFIGSNTEAFF. The DNA of the CDR3 is TGTGCCAGCAGTGAATTCATCGGGAGCAACACTGAAGCTTTCTTT.

This chain connects TRBV6-5 to TRBJ2-2, with D hard to call. The CDR3 totals 15 residues. V dropped 2 bases and J dropped 2 bases, with 9 bases sitting between them. The V gene's germline CDR1 is MNHEY and CDR2 SVGAGI. CDR3 amino acids: CASSYRSANTGELFF. Written as DNA, the CDR3 is TGTGCCAGCAGTTACCGGTCAGCTAACACCGGGGAGCTGTTTTTT.

The gene calls are TRBV6-5 and TRBJ2-7; D is undetermined. Germline lookup yields CDR1 MNHEY and CDR2 SVGAGI. The CDR3 contains 13 residues. The V gene lost 6 bases and the J gene lost 2 bases, with 11 bases spanning the gap. The CDR3 sequence is CASSPGGTYEQYF. The CDR3 bases are TGTGCCAGCAGCCCGGGTGGGACCTACGAGCAGTACTTC.